Below are 20 T cell receptor beta chains sequenced from a single sample in a study of shared clonotypes between healthy human individuals (TCRdb year 2020). The method behind the library was the immunoSEQ multiplex PCR assay. Held by TCRdb, this immuneACCESS table contains in-frame sequences only and omits some clones. Under half of the omission traces to an unresolved V gene where checked; the cause of the rest is unknown. The sample table contains 550,000 to 700,000 clones; only one count was recorded for around 73% of them. Of the sample, 1.5% to 2% is held by the ten largest clones. Sequencing input: memory CD4+ T cells sorted from blood. The cell subset or site label of this sample denotes: CD45RA-negative fraction. The source is a woman under 40 in good health.

This chain joins TRBV5-1 and TRBJ2-1; D call uncertain. V gave up 0 bases and J gave up 4 bases, with 5 bases separating them. Germline V gene data show CDR1 as SGHRS and CDR2 as YFSETQ. The CDR3 consists of 13 residues. In DNA, the CDR3 is TGCGCCAGCAGCTTGGTTCCTTACAATGAGCAGTTCTTC. This gives the protein CASSLVPYNEQFF. Full variable domain (outside the CDR3, taken from reference TRBV5-1 and TRBJ2-1): KAGVTQTPRYLIKTRGQQVTLSCSPISGHRSVSWYQQTPGQGLQFLFEYFSETQRNKGNFPGRFSGRQFSNSRSEMNVSTLELGDSALYLCASSLVPYNEQFFGPGTRLTVL.

This chain connects TRBV9 to TRBJ2-3; TRBD2 aligns across 12 bases. V was pared by 4 bases and J by 4 bases, with 7 bases of the junction left unmatched. The CDR3 length is 16 residues. CDR1 and CDR2 (germline): SGDLS, YYNGEE. The CDR3 DNA reads TGTGCCAGCAGCCCCACGTCTAGCGGGAGGGCAGATACGCAGTATTTT. Residues: CASSPTSSGRADTQYF.

The chain joins TRBV28 to TRBJ2-2; 10 nucleotides align to TRBD1. The CDR3 totals 15 residues. CDR1 is MDHEN and CDR2 is SYDVKM in the germline V gene. The V gene end was trimmed by 0 bases and the J gene end by 8 bases; junction bases not matched to a gene: 3. CDR3 in amino acids: CASSLWTGGIGELFF. In nucleotides, the CDR3 is TGTGCCAGCAGTTTATGGACAGGGGGCATTGGGGAGCTGTTTTTT.

The gene calls are TRBV9 and TRBJ2-2; D gene uncertain. CDR3 length: 14 residues. V was trimmed by 1 base and J by 2 bases, leaving 6 bases between them. Germline V gene lookup returns CDR1 SGDLS and CDR2 YYNGEE. CDR3: CASSVTTNTGELFF. The CDR3 DNA sequence: TGTGCCAGCAGCGTAACAACTAACACCGGGGAGCTGTTTTTT.

V gene TRBV7-9 combines with J gene TRBJ2-7, with 9 bases fitting TRBD2. This CDR3 has 16 residues. In germline, CDR1 is SEHNR, CDR2 FQNEAQ (reference sequence). J gave up 6 bases and V 5 bases, and 14 bases lay outside the gene matches. CDR3 nucleotide sequence: TGTGCCAGCAGCCTGAGGGGTTGGCGGGAGGGCCGCGAGCAGTACTTC. Amino acids: CASSLRGWREGREQYF.

The chain joins TRBV10-3 to TRBJ1-1, with no clear D. V was shortened by 3 bases and J by 3 bases, with 23 bases between the two germline ends. The CDR3 length is 18 residues. Germline CDR1 is ENHRY and CDR2 is SYGVKD. For the CDR3, the DNA is TGTGCCATCAGTGACCCCCCGCTCAGCGGCCGGACGGACACTGAAGCTTTCTTT. Translated, it gives CAISDPPLSGRTDTEAFF.

As to this clone: This may come from a read error, since a much larger clone is one base off. Other nucleotide sequences from this sample produce the same CDR3. The gene calls are TRBV5-1 and TRBJ2-5; D is unclear. With 5 bases removed from V and 0 bases from J, the gap between germline ends came to 2 bases. CDR1 SGHRS and CDR2 YFSETQ come from the germline V gene. The CDR3 length is 11 residues. The CDR3 DNA sequence: TGCGCCAGCAGAAACCAAGAGACCCAGTACTTC. It yields the protein CASRNQETQYF.

The genes are TRBV27 and TRBJ2-7; 8 nucleotides align to TRBD1. The CDR3 is 16 residues long. Germline CDR1 and CDR2: MNHEY and SMNVEV (reference sequence). Losses at the gene ends were 8 bases for V and 2 bases for J; bases not matched to a gene: 14. The CDR3 nucleotides read TGTGCCAGCGGTCGACAGGGGCCGGGTACGACCTACGAGCAGTACTTC. This gives the protein CASGRQGPGTTYEQYF.

This clone has just a few counts. V gene TRBV19 combines with J gene TRBJ1-5, with TRBD1 identical over 11 bases. CDR3 length equals 18 residues. Trimming at V came to 6 bases and at J to 0 bases, leaving 10 bases not matched to a gene. From germline, CDR1 is LNHDA and CDR2 SQIVND (reference sequence). The CDR3 bases are TGTGCCAGTAGCTCCCGGGACAGGGGGTTATATAGCAATCAGCCCCAGCATTTT. It translates to CASSSRDRGLYSNQPQHF.

The chain recombines TRBV4-1 with TRBJ2-1; 7 bases are shared with TRBD2. The CDR3 has 15 residues. The trim removed 4 bases at V and 8 bases at J, leaving 11 bases unmatched. CDR1 is MGHRA and CDR2 is YSYEKL in the germline V gene. The DNA of the CDR3 is TGCGCCAGCAGCCGAAGTCGGACTAGTCTCCATGAGCAGTTCTTC. It specifies CASSRSRTSLHEQFF.

This clone was observed a few times. The chain has TRBV28 and TRBJ2-2, with TRBD2 identical over 9 bases. The CDR3 is 19 residues long. Germline V lookup: CDR1 MDHEN, CDR2 SYDVKM. The V gene end was trimmed by 1 base and the J gene end by 5 bases; junction bases not matched to a gene: 14. The CDR3 DNA follows: TGTGCCAGCAGTTTATTTGACCCCACGCGGGGACTAGCAACCGGGGAGCTGTTTTTT. Translated: CASSLFDPTRGLATGELFF.

Of note for this clone: Distinct nucleotide sequences in the sample also encode this CDR3. The chain recombines TRBV5-1 with TRBJ1-4; tentative D call: TRBD1 (5 bases). The V end lost 4 bases, the J end lost 2 bases, and 9 bases lay between the germline ends. Germline V CDR1 and CDR2: SGHRS, YFSETQ. This CDR3 has 14 residues. Written as DNA, the CDR3 is TGCGCCAGCAGCATCGACAGCACTAATGAAAAACTGTTTTTT. It codes for CASSIDSTNEKLFF.

This clone was picked up a small number of times. The genes are TRBV29-1 and TRBJ1-1; D unresolved. Germline V lookup: CDR1 SQVTM, CDR2 ANQGSEA. V was pared by 1 base and J by 1 base, with 7 bases between. CDR3 length: 13 amino acids. In nucleotides, the CDR3 is TGCAGCGTTGAAGTACGCGGGAACACTGAAGCTTTCTTT. The encoded protein is CSVEVRGNTEAFF.

Note on this clone: The identical CDR3 is also encoded by other nucleotide sequences in the sample. The chain links TRBV11-2 to TRBJ1-2; 10 bases line up with TRBD1. V dropped 5 bases and J dropped 1; count of bases not matched to a gene: 4. Germline loops: CDR1 SGHAT, CDR2 FQNNGV. The CDR3 extends over 15 amino acids. For the CDR3, the DNA is TGTGCCAGCAGCCTAGGACAGGGGGGTAACTATGGCTACACCTTC. Amino acids: CASSLGQGGNYGYTF.

The rearrangement uses TRBV28 and TRBJ1-2; possible D gene TRBD1, 6 bases. Germline CDR1 is MDHEN and CDR2 is SYDVKM. The CDR3 runs to 14 residues. V dropped 6 bases and J dropped 4 bases, with 15 bases sitting between them. CDR3 sequence (DNA): TGTGCCAGCAGCGGGACACAGCATATCTATGGCTACACCTTC. Amino acid sequence: CASSGTQHIYGYTF.

The chain joins TRBV7-2 to TRBJ2-7, with no clear D. This CDR3 region has 14 residues. Germline V gene data show CDR1 as SGHTA and CDR2 as FQGNSA. V was clipped by 5 bases and J by 2 bases, with 13 bases between them. The CDR3 bases are TGTGCCAGCAGCCCCACCCCCCCTCCCTACGAGCAGTACTTC. Translation gives CASSPTPPPYEQYF.

V usage is TRBV10-1 and J usage is TRBJ2-1; 7 bases line up with TRBD2. CDR3 length: 15 residues. J gave up 4 bases and V 6 bases, and 9 bases lay outside the gene matches. CDR1 is WNHNN, CDR2 SYGVQD, per germline (reference sequence). The CDR3 DNA sequence: TGCGCCAGCAGCGATAAAACTAGCGCTTACAATGAGCAGTTCTTC. This translates into CASSDKTSAYNEQFF.

As regards this clone: This sample also contains other DNA sequences that code for the same CDR3. The rearrangement links TRBV25-1 to TRBJ2-3, with 8 nucleotides matching TRBD2. Germline CDR1 MGHDK, CDR2 SYGVNS. The CDR3 has 14 residues. After removal of 6 bases from V and 0 bases from J, the junction contained 2 bases not matched to a gene. DNA for the CDR3: TGTGCCAGCAGCGGGAGGGCCAGCACAGATACGCAGTATTTT. Residues: CASSGRASTDTQYF.

The J gene is TRBJ1-2, the V gene TRBV13; TRBD1 is a possible D gene (6 bases). Trimming removed 5 bases from V and 6 bases from J, with 13 bases in between. Germline CDR1 reads PRHDT; CDR2 reads FYEKMQ (reference sequence). The CDR3 spans 13 residues. The CDR3 is CASSPRDIHGYTF. CDR3 in DNA: TGTGCCAGCAGCCCCCGGGACATCCATGGCTACACCTTC.

This chain uses TRBV28 with TRBJ1-5, with D maybe TRBD1 (6 bases). Trimming took off 3 bases at V and 6 bases at J, with 18 bases between the two ends. Germline lookup yields CDR1 MDHEN and CDR2 SYDVKM. CDR3 length: 16 amino acids. CDR3 amino acids: CASSFQGQIYSQPQHF. The CDR3 bases are TGTGCCAGCAGTTTCCAAGGACAGATTTATAGTCAGCCCCAGCATTTT.